The 15 T cell receptor beta chains reported below all come from one sample, sequenced in a study of HIV-infected patients and healthy controls. The repertoire came from unfractionated whole blood and reflected all unsorted peripheral T cells. Around 500 ng RNA was reverse transcribed with alpha and beta constant-region primers. Alpha and beta chain libraries were made separately by chain-specific third strand synthesis with multiplexing indices. TCRdb redid the calling of the 5' RACE reads with MiXCR, one entry per CDR3 protein. The sample lists 15,000 to 20,000 distinct CDR3 sequences; roughly an eighth were seen once. Sequencing was carried out using blood. Receptors originate from an adult in good health.

In its sample, this clonotype was seen many times. The rearrangement uses TRBV20-1 and TRBJ1-4, with a possible D match to TRBD1 (6 bases). V was clipped by 4 bases and J by 8 bases, with 14 bases between them. CDR3 size: 13 residues. Germline CDR1 reads DFQATT; CDR2 reads SNEGSKA (reference sequence). CDR3 loop: CSAKPGHKEKLFF. The CDR3 nucleotides are TGCAGTGCTAAACCGGGACATAAAGAAAAACTGTTTTTT.

This clonotype was picked up a small number of times. V is TRBV7-2 and J is TRBJ1-6, with 7 bases matching TRBD1. V lost 2 bases, J lost 7 bases, and 11 bases stayed unmatched. The CDR3 is 17 residues long. Germline V lookup: CDR1 SGHTA, CDR2 FQGNSA. CDR3 loop: CASSLRPRRDSNSPLHF. The CDR3 DNA sequence: TGTGCCAGCAGCTTAAGACCCCGTAGGGACAGCAATTCACCCCTCCACTTT.

This clonotype has just a few counts. The chain couples TRBV5-5 to TRBJ2-3, with a possible D match to TRBD2 (6 bases). Germline CDR1 SGHKS, CDR2 YYEKEE (reference sequence). This CDR3 is 14 amino acids long. V lost 5 bases, J lost 2 bases, and 12 bases lay in between. The CDR3 region is CASSLEGNTDTQYF. DNA of the CDR3: TGTGCCAGCAGTCTGGAGGGTAACACAGATACGCAGTATTTT.

This clonotype showed up just a few times. V and J are TRBV29-1 and TRBJ2-5, with D hard to call. The CDR3 runs to 12 residues. Between the trimmed V and J ends, which lost 3 bases and 3 bases, there was a span of 8 bases. Germline V lookup: CDR1 SQVTM, CDR2 ANQGSEA. Here the CDR3 reads CSVEGDEETQYF. The CDR3 coding sequence is TGCAGCGTTGAGGGCGATGAAGAGACCCAGTACTTC.

For the CDR3, the DNA is TGTGCCAGCAGCCAAGATTTGAACAGACAGGTCTACGAGCAGTACTTC. Translation gives CASSQDLNRQVYEQYF. The chain joins TRBV4-2 to TRBJ2-7, with D maybe TRBD1 (6 bases). The V gene's germline CDR1 is LGHNA and CDR2 YNFKEQ. Between the trimmed V and J ends, which lost 0 bases and 3 bases, there was a span of 15 bases. The CDR3 runs 16 residues.

In its sample, this clonotype is medium-sized. The chain couples TRBV6-1 to TRBJ1-1; 10 positions agree with TRBD1. The CDR3 runs 16 residues. Looked up from germline, CDR1 is MNHNS and CDR2 is SASEGT. Trimming cost V 5 bases and J 6 bases; bases outside gene matches: 12. The CDR3 nucleotides read TGTGCCAGCAGTATACTTGGGACAGGGGATGGAGCTGAAGCTTTCTTT. This encodes CASSILGTGDGAEAFF.

This clonotype has a count of ten or more. V usage is TRBV6-5 and J usage is TRBJ2-3; a weak D match, TRBD2 (6 bases). This CDR3 is built from 14 residues. CDR1 is MNHEY and CDR2 is SVGAGI in the germline V gene. V lost 4 bases and J 4 bases, leaving 12 bases between the germline ends. This chain's CDR3 is CASSSSGEADTQYF. Here the CDR3 DNA reads TGTGCCAGCAGTTCCTCGGGGGAGGCAGATACGCAGTATTTT.

This clonotype appeared many times. The chain couples TRBV2 to TRBJ2-5, with D perhaps TRBD2 (7 bases). V was trimmed by 4 bases and J by 1 base, leaving 16 bases between them. The CDR3 covers 16 residues. Germline V gene sequence: CDR1 SNHLY, CDR2 FYNNEI. Here the CDR3 DNA reads TGTGCCAGCAGTGTAGGGGGGGGCGCCGGCCAAGAGACCCAGTACTTC. Translating gives CASSVGGGAGQETQYF.

There are many counts of this clonotype. The chain carries TRBV20-1 and TRBJ2-3; 11 bases agree with TRBD2. Germline V gene sequence: CDR1 DFQATT, CDR2 SNEGSKA (reference sequence). The trim removed 1 base at V and 0 bases at J, leaving 12 bases unmatched. The CDR3 covers 19 residues. CDR3 in DNA: TGCAGTGCTAGAGCCTGGGCACTAGCGGGGGACACTAGCACAGATACGCAGTATTTT. Amino acid sequence: CSARAWALAGDTSTDTQYF.

This clonotype was recorded at least ten times. The rearrangement joins TRBV20-1 to TRBJ1-4; perhaps TRBD1 as D (6 bases). This CDR3 is built from 14 residues. Germline V gene sequence: CDR1 DFQATT, CDR2 SNEGSKA (reference sequence). The V end lost 4 bases, the J end lost 2 bases, and 11 bases lay between the germline ends. In DNA form, the CDR3 reads TGCAGTGCTAAGTGGGGGGCTACTAATGAAAAACTGTTTTTT. This codes for CSAKWGATNEKLFF.

In its sample, this clonotype was seen many times. The chain recombines TRBV20-1 with TRBJ1-6; perhaps TRBD1 as D (5 bases). CDR1 is DFQATT, CDR2 SNEGSKA, per germline (reference sequence). CDR3 length: 15 residues. V was trimmed by 0 bases and J by 9 bases, leaving 15 bases between them. CDR3 DNA sequence: TGCAGTGCTAGAGATTGGGGCCTACCAGGTTCACCCCTCCACTTT. This sequence encodes CSARDWGLPGSPLHF.

This chain links TRBV7-2 with TRBJ2-3, with D uncertain. The V and J ends lost 5 bases and 4 bases respectively, with 7 bases between them. Germline loops: CDR1 SGHTA, CDR2 FQGNSA. The CDR3 totals 12 residues. In nucleotides, the CDR3 is TGTGCCAGCAGCCCTAGTTCAGATACGCAGTATTTT. Protein sequence: CASSPSSDTQYF.

By sample share, this clonotype is medium-sized. The chain recombines TRBV2 with TRBJ1-6, with 10 nucleotides matching TRBD1. The CDR3 spans 15 residues. Germline V CDR1 and CDR2: SNHLY, FYNNEI. Trimming took 2 bases from V and 9 from J; bases not matched to a gene: 4. The CDR3 protein is CASSEHGQGVSPLHF. CDR3 coding DNA: TGTGCCAGCAGTGAACACGGACAGGGGGTTTCACCCCTCCACTTT.

This clonotype was counted ten times or more. V usage is TRBV11-2 and J usage is TRBJ2-6; possible D gene TRBD2, 5 bases. Per the germline V gene, CDR1 is SGHAT and CDR2 is FQNNGV. CDR3 length: 18 residues. V was shortened by 4 bases and J by 9 bases, with 25 bases between the two germline ends. CDR3 in amino acids: CASSSPGPRRIEGNVLTF. The CDR3 DNA reads as TGTGCCAGCAGCTCTCCGGGTCCTCGTAGAATAGAGGGCAACGTCCTGACTTTC.

By sample share, this clonotype is medium-sized. The chain has TRBV12-3 or TRBV12-4 and TRBJ2-1; D is ambiguous. The CDR3 consists of 13 residues. V lost 2 bases and J lost 5, with 7 bases in between. DNA of the CDR3: TGTGCCAGCAGTTTAAGCAGTCACAATGAGCAGTTCTTC. Translating it yields CASSLSSHNEQFF.